Listed here are 15 T cell receptor beta chains from one sample, sequenced in a study of long-term antiretroviral therapy in people with HIV. Survey level was the resolution at which the v3.0 immunoSEQ assay ran. Profiling relied on immunoSEQ multiplex PCR, and the TCRdb table lists in-frame clones only, not all of them. The repertoire has approximately 28,000 clones, over 75% of them found once; the top ten carry more than 0.9%. This sample comprised unsorted PBMCs, obtained 2 years after starting antiretroviral therapy. These receptors originate from a man over 45 with HIV.

The rearrangement uses TRBV27 and TRBJ2-7; no reliable D call. V was trimmed by 2 bases and J by 1 base, leaving 9 bases between them. The germline V gene encodes CDR1 MNHEY and CDR2 SMNVEV (reference sequence). There are 14 residues in the CDR3. The chain's CDR3 is CASSLIPGSYEQYF. CDR3 DNA: TGTGCCAGCAGTTTAATACCCGGTTCCTACGAGCAGTACTTC.

The chain is built from TRBV14 and TRBJ2-7, with 9 bases aligning to TRBD1. The germline V gene has CDR1 SGHDN and CDR2 FVKESK. V dropped 0 bases and J dropped 3; count of bases not matched to a gene: 3. This CDR3 comprises 15 residues. The CDR3 protein is CASSQEDRGRYEQYF. The CDR3 nucleotides are TGTGCCAGCAGCCAAGAGGACAGGGGCCGCTACGAGCAGTACTTC. The variable domain in full, with the rest retrieved from reference TRBV14 and TRBJ2-7, is EAGVTQFPSHSVIEKGQTVTLRCDPISGHDNLYWYRRVMGKEIKFLLHFVKESKQDESGMPNNRFLAERTGGTYSTLKVQPAELEDSGVYFCASSQEDRGRYEQYFGPGTRLTVT.

This chain joins TRBV4-1 and TRBJ2-7; D remains unclear. Trimming stripped 1 base from V and 2 bases from J, with 9 bases between. The CDR3 covers 14 residues. CDR1 MGHRA and CDR2 YSYEKL come from the germline V gene. CDR3 in DNA: TGCGCCAGCAGCCAAGGTTTCAGGACCTACGAGCAGTACTTC. This gives the protein CASSQGFRTYEQYF.

This clone was detected once. The chain is built from TRBV5-3 and TRBJ1-6, with 11 nucleotides matching TRBD1. TRBV5-3 is classed as an ORF, of uncertain function. The CDR3 sequence is 17 residues long. V dropped 2 bases and J dropped 4; count of bases not matched to a gene: 5. The CDR3 reads CARSFPGQGGYNSPLHF. CDR3 coding DNA: TGTGCCAGAAGCTTCCCGGGACAGGGGGGATATAATTCACCCCTCCACTTT.

V is TRBV28 and J is TRBJ2-7; TRBD2 matches 7 bases. This CDR3 comprises 14 residues. Germline CDR1 MDHEN, CDR2 SYDVKM. Trimming removed 4 bases from V and 2 bases from J; junction bases left unmatched: 5. This CDR3 reads CASSYRGRAYEQYF. The CDR3 DNA is TGTGCCAGCAGTTATCGCGGGAGAGCCTACGAGCAGTACTTC.

V and J are TRBV5-1 and TRBJ2-1; D is uncertain. Trimming took off 0 bases at V and 7 bases at J, with 11 bases between the two ends. CDR1 is SGHRS, CDR2 YFSETQ, per germline. The CDR3 has 14 residues. In DNA, the CDR3 is TGCGCCAGCAGCTTGGGTGGACGGTGGAATGAGCAGTTCTTC. Amino acids: CASSLGGRWNEQFF.

The J gene is TRBJ1-2, the V gene TRBV30, with D unclear. V was trimmed by 0 bases and J by 2 bases, leaving 10 bases between them. This CDR3 region has 14 residues. Germline V CDR1 and CDR2: GTSNPN, SVGIG (reference sequence). The CDR3 sequence is CAWSVGSLNYGYTF. CDR3 nucleotides: TGTGCCTGGAGTGTAGGTTCTCTAAACTATGGCTACACCTTC.

The chain carries TRBV7-2 and TRBJ2-1; D not resolved. The CDR3 extends over 11 amino acids. In germline, CDR1 is SGHTA, CDR2 FQGNSA. The ends were cut back, 5 bases at V and 5 bases at J, with 4 bases in the middle. CDR3 sequence reads: CASSPHNEQFF. As DNA, the CDR3 is TGTGCCAGCAGCCCGCACAATGAGCAGTTCTTC.

The J gene is TRBJ1-1, the V gene TRBV7-9, with a weak D call TRBD1 (6 bases). Per germline, CDR1 SEHNR and CDR2 FQNEAQ (reference sequence). The CDR3 has 12 amino acids. V was trimmed by 7 bases and J by 5 bases, leaving 11 bases between them. The CDR3: CASKGGGTEAFF. Written as DNA, the CDR3 is TGTGCCAGCAAGGGGGGGGGAACTGAAGCTTTCTTT. Drawing the rest from reference TRBV7-9 and TRBJ1-1, the complete variable domain is DTGVSQNPRHKITKRGQNVTFRCDPISEHNRLYWYRQTLGQGPEFLTYFQNEAQLEKSRLLSDRFSAERPKGSFSTLEIQRTEQGDSAMYLCASKGGGTEAFFGQGTRLTVV.

The gene calls are TRBV14 and TRBJ1-1; D is undetermined. V lost 4 bases and J lost 0, with 3 bases in between. From germline, CDR1 is SGHDN and CDR2 FVKESK. This CDR3 is built from 12 residues. The CDR3, as DNA: TGTGCCAGCAGCCCATTGAACACTGAAGCTTTCTTT. Translation: CASSPLNTEAFF.

This clone was seen a few times. This chain connects TRBV6-1 to TRBJ1-2, with D unresolved. CDR3 length equals 13 residues. V was shortened by 2 bases and J by 8 bases, with 12 bases between the two germline ends. The germline CDR1 and CDR2 sequences are MNHNS and SASEGT. The CDR3, as DNA: TGTGCCAGCAGTGAAACAACCTATTCCGGCTACACCTTC. This sequence encodes CASSETTYSGYTF.

V is TRBV27 and J is TRBJ1-2, with D tentatively TRBD1 (6 bases). The CDR3 runs to 15 residues. Per the germline V gene, CDR1 is MNHEY and CDR2 is SMNVEV (reference sequence). Trimming shortened V by 5 bases and J by 5 bases, and 18 bases separated the two germline ends. The DNA for the CDR3 is TGTGCCAGCAGTCCCCCGGGGGGCGCATGGTATGGCTACACCTTC. This sequence encodes CASSPPGGAWYGYTF.

The chain combines TRBV5-4 with TRBJ2-6; D call uncertain. Trimming cost V 4 bases and J 0 bases, with 5 bases left between them. There are 14 residues in the CDR3. In germline, CDR1 is SGHNT, CDR2 YYREEE (reference sequence). CDR3 nucleotides: TGTGCCAGCAGCCCCCCCTCTGGGGCCAACGTCCTGACTTTC. Amino acids: CASSPPSGANVLTF.

The rearrangement links TRBV9 to TRBJ2-5; TRBD1 matches at 8 bases. The V gene end was trimmed by 3 bases and the J gene end by 1 base; junction bases not matched to a gene: 8. This CDR3 region has 16 residues. In germline, CDR1 is SGDLS, CDR2 YYNGEE. CDR3 residues: CASSAWTGLGQETQYF. As DNA, the CDR3 is TGTGCCAGCAGCGCATGGACAGGGTTAGGCCAAGAGACCCAGTACTTC.

The V and J genes are TRBV19 and TRBJ1-2, with 10 bases fitting TRBD1. Unmatched junction bases numbered 15, after V lost 6 bases and J lost 5 bases. The CDR3 loop spans 17 amino acids. CDR1 is LNHDA and CDR2 is SQIVND in the germline V gene (reference sequence). CDR3 region: CASRRNSGTGVGYGYTF. The CDR3 nucleotides are TGTGCCAGTAGACGAAACTCCGGGACAGGGGTCGGTTATGGCTACACCTTC.